This TCR beta chain was obtained from a study of neoadjuvant nivolumab and ipilimumab in lung cancer. In the case of this clone: Its specificity is not known.

Points from the study as a whole: Compared with tumor-adjacent uninvolved lung, resected tumors showed greater richness and clonality. From pretherapy to surgery, tumor richness and clonality rose with dual therapy. TCR clonality did not significantly correlate with pathologic tumor regression.

Sequencing used immunoSEQ multiplex PCR; TCRdb keeps in-frame clones, though not all of them. The repertoire consists of about 23,000 clones, with 82% occurring once and the leading ten covering 23%. The CDR3 is made up of 14 amino acids. The germline CDR1 and CDR2 sequences are GTSNPN and SVGIG (reference sequence). V was pared by 1 base and J by 1 base, with 9 bases between. This sequence joins TRBV30 and TRBJ2-3, with D perhaps matching TRBD1 (5 bases). The TCR comes from an adult with non-small cell lung cancer. The sequencing used peripheral blood, collected before neoadjuvant nivolumab, alone or with ipilimumab. Here the CDR3 DNA reads TGTGCCTGGAGTGGGCAGGGCGGCACAGATACGCAGTATTTT. It yields the protein CAWSGQGGTDTQYF.